The clone carrying this T cell receptor (beta chain) was detected only once. The record originates from a study of blood T cell repertoires in COVID-19. CDR3 length equals 15 residues. Per the germline V gene, CDR1 is MGHRA and CDR2 is YSYEKL. Between the trimmed V and J ends, which lost 3 bases and 0 bases, there was a span of 6 bases. How the authors handled the data: Reference gene primer amplification in the assay estimated nucleated cell counts. Clones were sequenced by immunoSEQ multiplex PCR, and TCRdb holds only the in-frame ones, with some missing. D and trimming were read from the DNA, whereas the V and J calls and clone size are those reported in that table. This repertoire shows about 210,000 clones, 80% to 90% found once; its top ten account for roughly 8.1%.

The sequence was collected from a woman between 18 and 30 years old who had recovered from COVID-19. Sequencing input: PBMCs or T cells enriched from blood (not recorded which). The chain joins TRBV4-1 to TRBJ1-6; the D is unclear. CDR3 DNA: TGCGCCAGCAGCCAGGGGAGCTCCTATAATTCACCCCTCCACTTT. Translation: CASSQGSSYNSPLHF.